These T cell receptor beta chains were read from a single sample in a study of technical replicates of blood from several donors. Clones were read by immunoSEQ multiplex PCR, and TCRdb kept only the in-frame ones, dropping some. The sample contains around 90,000 clones, just under 95% of which appear only once. The material sequenced was T cells isolated from PBMCs. These receptors all stem from a human donor in good health. Both conserved end residues are part of each CDR3. The D gene is left open where the match is weak.

v_gene	d_gene	j_gene	CDR3nt	CDR3aa
TRBV29-1	TRBD2	TRBJ2-3	TGCAGCTCCTCCCCACTAGCGGGAGGGCGGCAAAGCCCCACAGATACGCAGTATTTT	CSSSPLAGGRQSPTDTQYF
TRBV2	TRBD2	TRBJ2-3	TGTGCCAGCAGGGACGACTCGAGCGGGAGGTTTTTT	CASRDDSSGRFF
TRBV5-1	NA	TRBJ2-1	TGCGCCAGGACCCGCCGGAGAACCAATGAGCAGTTCTTC	CARTRRRTNEQFF
TRBV11-1	NA	TRBJ1-1	TGTGCCAGCAGCAAGGGGAACAGGGACCTCAACACTGAAGCTTTCTTT	CASSKGNRDLNTEAFF
TRBV5-1	NA	TRBJ2-3	TGCGCCAGCAGCTTCTCAGGTCTTGGCACAGATACGCAGTATTTT	CASSFSGLGTDTQYF
TRBV5-5	NA	TRBJ2-3	TGTGCCAGCAGCTCGGCAGGGTTCACAGATACGCAGTATTTT	CASSSAGFTDTQYF
TRBV7-9	TRBD2	TRBJ2-1	TGTGCCAGCAGCTCTCGTTCCCCGGGGGGGAAGTTCTTC	CASSSRSPGGKFF
TRBV2	NA	TRBJ1-1	TGTGCCAGCAGTGAAGTGCGGCCCGCTGAAGCTTTCTTT	CASSEVRPAEAFF
TRBV10-3	TRBD2	TRBJ2-3	TGTGCCATCAGTAGGACTAGCGGGAGGGAAAGCACAGATACGCAGTATTTT	CAISRTSGRESTDTQYF
TRBV28	NA	TRBJ1-5	TGTGCCAGCAGTTTGCCGGGATCCAGCAATCAGCCCCAGCATTTT	CASSLPGSSNQPQHF